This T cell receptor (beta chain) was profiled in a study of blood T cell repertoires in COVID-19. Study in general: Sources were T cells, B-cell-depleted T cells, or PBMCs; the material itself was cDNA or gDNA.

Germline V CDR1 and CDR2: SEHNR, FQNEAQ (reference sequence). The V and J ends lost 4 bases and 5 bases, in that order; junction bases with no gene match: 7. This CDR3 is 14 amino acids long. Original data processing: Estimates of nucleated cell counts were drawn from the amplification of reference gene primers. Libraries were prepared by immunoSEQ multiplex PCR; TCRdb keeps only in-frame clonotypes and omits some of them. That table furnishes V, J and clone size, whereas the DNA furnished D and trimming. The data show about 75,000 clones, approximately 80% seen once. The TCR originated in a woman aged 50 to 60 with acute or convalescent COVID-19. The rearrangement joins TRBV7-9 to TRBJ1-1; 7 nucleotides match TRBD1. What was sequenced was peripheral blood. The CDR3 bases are TGTGCCAGCAGCTCTACCCCGGGACAGACTGAAGCTTTCTTT. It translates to CASSSTPGQTEAFF.